This entry lists 27 T cell receptor beta chains sequenced from one sample in a study of blood T cells in healthy people across ages (dated by TCRdb to about 2015). Libraries were prepared through 5' RACE. Reads for this sample came from an Illumina HiSeq 2500. A second PCR of 7 to 11 cycles was performed with a sample-barcoded 5' primer and a J-beta primer mix. TCRdb reanalyzed the raw reads on its own, using fastp at Q25 for trimming and MiXCR for clone calling, and kept in-frame beta chains. Rows with one shared CDR3 protein collapse into an entry with the most common genes and DNA. The sample has over 550,000 distinct CDR3 sequences on record, less than 35% of them singletons. 15% to 18% of the sample belongs to the ten largest clones. The sequenced sample was blood. These receptors came from a woman of 80 years or more in good health.

Comment on this clonotype: A much larger clonotype is one base distant, so this may be a read error. V usage is TRBV15 and J usage is TRBJ2-5; 9 bases are a match to TRBD2. The end of the DNA aligns better with TRBJ2-1, so the J call may be wrong. Germline CDR1 LNHNV, CDR2 YYDKDF (reference sequence). This CDR3 is 17 amino acids long. DNA for the CDR3: TGTGCCACCAACCCGGGACTAGCCGTTACGTACCAAGAGACCCAGTTCTTC. It codes for CATNPGLAVTYQETQFF.

This clonotype was detected a few times. The chain carries TRBV6-2 or TRBV6-3 and TRBJ1-1; D remains unclear. V was trimmed by 0 bases and J by 1 base, leaving 15 bases between them. This CDR3 region has 17 residues. Germline lookup yields CDR1 MNHEY and CDR2 SVGEGT. For the CDR3, the DNA is TGTGCCAGCAGTTACTCGAAGGACGCAACCTGGAACACTGAAGCTTTCTTT. It specifies CASSYSKDATWNTEAFF.

In its sample, this clonotype was seen many times. The junction shows a germline mismatch at one end, possibly a read error. The chain is built from TRBV7-7 and TRBJ2-5, with 8 bases matching TRBD2. This CDR3 is 15 amino acids long. Germline-derived CDR1 and CDR2 are SSHAT and FNYEAQ (reference sequence). The CDR3 region has the DNA TGTGCTAGCAGCCCCTCGGGGGGGCCTCTAGAGACCCAGTACTTC. Encoded protein: CASSPSGGPLETQYF.

This clonotype showed up just once. The CDR3 nucleotides read TGTGCCAGTAGTATAGCTCACCCGGCTAGCGGGGGGTACAATGAGCAGTACTTC. Protein: CASSIAHPASGGYNEQYF. The chain joins TRBV19 to TRBJ2-1; 11 bases fit TRBD2. The J call may be incorrect, as the DNA end agrees better with TRBJ2-7. The length of the CDR3 is 18 residues. From germline, CDR1 is LNHDA and CDR2 SQIVND (reference sequence).

This clonotype has more than one count but fewer than ten. A single base separates this from a much larger clone, so it may be a read error. The chain carries TRBV20-1 and TRBJ1-2; the match to TRBD1 covers 9 bases. In germline, CDR1 is DFQATT, CDR2 SNEGSKA (reference sequence). V was clipped by 5 bases and J by 7 bases; unmatched bases: 8. The CDR3 contains 13 residues. For the CDR3, the DNA is TGCAGTGCTGGGACGGGACAGGGATCTGGCTACACCTTC. Encoded protein: CSAGTGQGSGYTF.

The V call is TRBV29-1, the J call TRBJ2-3; D is possibly TRBD2 (6 bases). V lost 3 bases and J 0 bases, leaving 13 bases between the germline ends. CDR3 length: 15 amino acids. The V gene's germline CDR1 is SQVTM and CDR2 ANQGSEA. Here the CDR3 DNA reads TGCAGCGTTGAGCGGGGCAGTCAAAGCACAGATACGCAGTATTTT. This gives the protein CSVERGSQSTDTQYF.

V usage is TRBV27 and J usage is TRBJ1-6; D gene uncertain. The CDR3 is 12 residues long. Germline CDR1 MNHEY, CDR2 SMNVEV (reference sequence). V lost 6 bases and J 6 bases, leaving 6 bases between the germline ends. The CDR3 loop is CASRHSNSPLHF. Here the CDR3 DNA reads TGTGCCAGCAGGCATTCTAATTCACCCCTCCACTTT.

This clonotype occurred a few times. A single base separates this from a much larger clone, so it may be a read error. This sequence joins TRBV5-1 and TRBJ2-5; 11 nucleotides align to TRBD1. CDR1 and CDR2 (germline): SGHRS, YFSETQ. The CDR3 consists of 14 residues. Trimming cost V 4 bases and J 11 bases; bases outside gene matches: 10. DNA for the CDR3: TGCGCCAGCAGCCGGGACAGGGGGTTCAATGAGCAGTACTTC. Its translation: CASSRDRGFNEQYF.

This clonotype was detected ten times or more. The chain is built from TRBV9 and TRBJ2-7; 7 nucleotides line up with TRBD1. The CDR3 is 13 amino acids. V shed 3 bases and J 5 bases; nucleotides not matched to a gene: 5. The germline V gene has CDR1 SGDLS and CDR2 YYNGEE. The CDR3 protein is CASSAGTVNEQYF. CDR3 DNA sequence: TGTGCCAGCAGCGCCGGGACAGTGAACGAGCAGTACTTC.

This clonotype came up many times. The rearrangement uses TRBV7-2 and TRBJ2-5; D might be TRBD1 (5 bases). The CDR3 spans 16 residues. Germline V gene sequence: CDR1 SGHTA, CDR2 FQGNSA. Trimming shortened V by 4 bases and J by 2 bases, and 17 bases separated the two germline ends. Written as DNA, the CDR3 is TGTGCCAGCAGCTCCCTCCAGACAGCTTTTCAAGAGACCCAGTACTTC. Translating it yields CASSSLQTAFQETQYF.

V usage is TRBV5-1 and J usage is TRBJ1-2, with D perhaps TRBD1 (6 bases). The V and J ends lost 0 bases and 8 bases respectively, with 11 bases between them. CDR1 and CDR2 (germline): SGHRS, YFSETQ. This CDR3 has 13 amino acids. Written as DNA, the CDR3 is TGCGCCAGCAGCTTGGATCGGGGGCCCGGCTACACCTTC. Protein product: CASSLDRGPGYTF.

This chain joins TRBV6-2 or TRBV6-3 and TRBJ2-2; TRBD2 agrees at 14 bases. Trimming took 6 bases from V and 0 from J; bases not matched to a gene: 6. The CDR3 has 18 amino acids. Per the germline V gene, CDR1 is MNHEY and CDR2 is SVGEGT. The DNA for the CDR3 is TGTGCCAGCAGCACCGGGACTAGCGGGGGCCCGAACACCGGGGAGCTGTTTTTT. It codes for CASSTGTSGGPNTGELFF.

This clonotype was recorded a few times. This may arise from a read error, as a much more abundant clone is one base away. The rearrangement uses TRBV7-2 and TRBJ2-1, with D possibly being TRBD1 (5 bases). The closer fit of TRBJ2-7 to the DNA end suggests the J call may be wrong. This CDR3 spans 17 amino acids. Germline V gives CDR1 SGHTA, CDR2 FQGNSA. The CDR3 DNA is TGTGCCAGCAGCTTAGGCGTAACAGGCAGCTCCTACAATGAGCAGTACTTC. As protein: CASSLGVTGSSYNEQYF.

This clonotype has a handful of counts. This chain connects TRBV29-1 to TRBJ1-3, with D perhaps TRBD1 (5 bases). The CDR3 sequence is 15 residues long. CDR1 is SQVTM and CDR2 is ANQGSEA in the germline V gene. The V gene lost 7 bases and the J gene lost 0 bases, with 16 bases spanning the gap. As DNA, the CDR3 is TGCAGCGCCTCCGGGGCCCTCGGCTCTGGAAACACCATATATTTT. Amino acids: CSASGALGSGNTIYF.

The chain couples TRBV20-1 to TRBJ2-3; D tentatively reads TRBD1 or TRBD2 (5 bases each). Germline V gene lookup returns CDR1 DFQATT and CDR2 SNEGSKA (reference sequence). CDR3 length: 14 residues. The germline V and J ends were trimmed by 6 bases and 4 bases, with 17 bases remaining between them. The CDR3 DNA reads as TGCAGTGCCCGCGGGCCGTTAGGGGCAGATACGCAGTATTTT. Amino acid sequence: CSARGPLGADTQYF.

This clonotype was counted between two and nine times. A read error may produce the germline difference seen at one junction end. In nucleotides, the CDR3 is TGCGCCAGCAGCCAAGTAGTGGGGGGCACTGAACCTTTCTTT. Residues: CASSQVVGGTEPFF. V is TRBV4-3 and J is TRBJ1-1; a weak D match, TRBD1 (6 bases). From germline, CDR1 is LGHNA and CDR2 YSLEER. The CDR3 runs to 14 residues.

This clonotype appeared once. Given a much more abundant clone one base away, this may be a read error. The CDR3 is CASSCGGSGETRYF. Here the CDR3 DNA reads TGTGCCAGCAGCTGTGGAGGATCCGGAGAGACCCGGTACTTC. The gene calls are TRBV7-9 and TRBJ2-5; possibly TRBD2 for D (5 bases). CDR1 is SEHNR and CDR2 is FQNEAQ in the germline V gene (reference sequence). This CDR3 is built from 14 residues.

Concerning this clonotype itself: Possible read error: a much larger clone is one base away. Here the CDR3 reads CSARDGSSYNEQYF. CDR3 sequence (DNA): TGCAGTGCTAGAGACGGGAGCTCCTACAATGAGCAGTACTTC. V usage is TRBV20-1 and J usage is TRBJ2-1; D is perhaps TRBD2 (6 bases). The tail of the sequence fits TRBJ2-7 better, so the J call may be wrong. The germline V gene has CDR1 DFQATT and CDR2 SNEGSKA (reference sequence). The CDR3 consists of 14 residues.

The chain has TRBV5-1 and TRBJ2-1; D gene uncertain. V lost 6 bases, J lost 0 bases, and 13 bases lay in between. CDR3 length: 15 residues. The V gene's germline CDR1 is SGHRS and CDR2 YFSETQ. CDR3 in amino acids: CASTGGTSSYNEQFF. The CDR3 coding sequence is TGCGCCAGCACGGGCGGCACGAGCTCCTACAATGAGCAGTTCTTC.

The chain combines TRBV5-6 with TRBJ2-3; 8 bases map to TRBD2. V lost 0 bases, J lost 2 bases, and 5 bases stayed unmatched. The CDR3 spans 16 residues. Germline assignment: CDR1 SGHDT and CDR2 YYEEEE. Here the CDR3 DNA reads TGTGCCAGCAGCTTGGTGGCGGGGGGCCTCACAGATACGCAGTATTTT. Translated, it gives CASSLVAGGLTDTQYF.

The chain carries TRBV12-3 or TRBV12-4 and TRBJ2-7, with 9 bases fitting TRBD1. This CDR3 has 14 residues. Unmatched junction bases numbered 3, after V lost 3 bases and J lost 3 bases. For the CDR3, the DNA is TGTGCCAGCAGTTTCTCGACAGGGGGCTACGAGCAGTACTTC. This translates into CASSFSTGGYEQYF.

V usage is TRBV6-1 and J usage is TRBJ1-1, with 9 bases that match TRBD1. CDR3 length: 17 amino acids. Unmatched junction bases numbered 14, after V lost 8 bases and J lost 1 base. Germline V gives CDR1 MNHNS, CDR2 SASEGT. CDR3 loop: CASASTDRGLANTEAFF. The DNA for the CDR3 is TGTGCCAGCGCCTCCACAGACAGGGGGTTGGCGAACACTGAAGCTTTCTTT.

This clonotype was detected only a few times. Just one base apart from a much larger clone, this may be a read error. The chain has TRBV15 and TRBJ2-7; perhaps TRBD2 as D (6 bases). The germline V gene encodes CDR1 LNHNV and CDR2 YYDKDF (reference sequence). V gave up 1 base and J gave up 7 bases, with 14 bases separating them. The CDR3 sequence is 14 residues long. This CDR3 reads CATSRVSGYNEQYF. The CDR3, as DNA: TGTGCCACCAGCAGAGTTAGCGGTTACAATGAGCAGTACTTC.

This clonotype was picked up a small number of times. The chain combines TRBV5-1 with TRBJ1-3; TRBD1 is a possible D gene (6 bases). The CDR3 consists of 19 residues. The germline V gene has CDR1 SGHRS and CDR2 YFSETQ. V dropped 0 bases and J dropped 2 bases, with 21 bases sitting between them. CDR3 nucleotide sequence: TGCGCCAGCAGCTTGGTGGTGGGAACAGGGTCTTCTGCTGGAAACACCATATATTTT. Translation: CASSLVVGTGSSAGNTIYF.

The rearrangement uses TRBV3-1 and TRBJ2-4, with D maybe TRBD2 (5 bases). Germline V gene sequence: CDR1 LGHDT, CDR2 YNNKEL (reference sequence). The CDR3 is 15 amino acids. V shed 0 bases and J shed 8 bases, with 14 bases lying between them. The CDR3 is CASSQEDFCGDIQYF. The CDR3, as DNA: TGTGCCAGCAGCCAAGAGGACTTCTGTGGGGACATTCAGTACTTC.

Worth noting for this clonotype: A much larger clone differs from this one at a single base, so this may be a read error. The rearrangement links TRBV25-1 to TRBJ2-3, with 7 bases fitting TRBD2. The CDR3 spans 16 residues. Germline CDR1 is MGHDK and CDR2 is SYGVNS. CDR3 bases: TGTGCCGGCAGCCGTCGGGCTAGCGGTAGCACAGATACGCAGTATTTT. It yields the protein CAGSRRASGSTDTQYF. The full variable domain, completed using reference TRBV25-1 and TRBJ2-3, is EADIYQTPRYLVIGTGKKITLECSQTMGHDKMYWYQQDPGMELHLIHYSYGVNSTEKGDLSSESTVSRIRTEHFPLTLESARPSHTSQYLCAGSRRASGSTDTQYFGPGTRLTVL.

This clonotype has a count of ten or more. The chain employs TRBV6-5 and TRBJ2-5, with TRBD2 as a possible D gene (6 bases). Germline V lookup: CDR1 MNHEY, CDR2 SVGAGI. V dropped 6 bases and J dropped 2 bases, with 16 bases sitting between them. The CDR3 is 15 amino acids. The CDR3 here is CASSLSFGTQETQYF. Here the CDR3 DNA reads TGTGCCAGCAGCCTCTCCTTTGGGACTCAAGAGACCCAGTACTTC.